This T cell receptor beta chain was obtained from a study of Ad26.COV2.S vaccination and SARS-CoV-2 variants. The study's findings and limits: The TCR-based breadth and depth measures might underestimate overall T cell responses.

Sequencing was performed with immunoSEQ multiplex PCR; in TCRdb, only in-frame clones are kept and a portion is missing. The sample records 300,000 to 400,000 clones, around 88% being singletons. Germline CDR1 WNHNN, CDR2 SYGVQD (reference sequence). This CDR3 is built from 12 residues. V was trimmed by 3 bases and J by 3 bases, leaving 5 bases between them. Treatment denoted: some 20 received Ad26.COV2.S at low or high dose, single or two shots; 5 received placebo; per-sample allocation not given. Samples came from day 63 after the first vaccine or placebo injection. The donor's status was that of an adult aged 18-55 years in Boston. A remark on this clone: Its antigen remains unknown.

This TCR was recovered from a person between 18 and 65 years old who received the Ad26.COV2.S COVID-19 vaccine or a placebo. Sequenced material: peripheral blood, taken in a trial of Ad26.COV2.S vaccine versus placebo. The J gene is TRBJ2-5, the V gene TRBV10-1; no clear D. CDR3 coding DNA: TGCGCCAGCAGTGACGGTGAAGAGACCCAGTACTTC. Translated, it gives CASSDGEETQYF.